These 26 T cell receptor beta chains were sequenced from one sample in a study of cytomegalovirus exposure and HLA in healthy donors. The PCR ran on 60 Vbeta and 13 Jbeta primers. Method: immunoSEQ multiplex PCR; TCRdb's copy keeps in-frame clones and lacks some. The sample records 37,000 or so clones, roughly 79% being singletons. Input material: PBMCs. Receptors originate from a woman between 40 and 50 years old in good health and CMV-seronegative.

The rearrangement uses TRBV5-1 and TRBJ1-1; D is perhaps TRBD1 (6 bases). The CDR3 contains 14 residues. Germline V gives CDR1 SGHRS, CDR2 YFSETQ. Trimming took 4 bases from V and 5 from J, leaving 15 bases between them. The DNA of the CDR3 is TGCGCCAGCAGCCCGAGACAGGTGGGGACTGAAGCTTTCTTT. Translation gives CASSPRQVGTEAFF.

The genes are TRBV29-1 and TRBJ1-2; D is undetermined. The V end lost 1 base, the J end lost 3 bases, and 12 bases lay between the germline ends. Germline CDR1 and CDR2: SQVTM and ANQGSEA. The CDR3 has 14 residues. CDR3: CSVEGGYPDYGYTF. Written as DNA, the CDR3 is TGCAGCGTTGAAGGAGGTTATCCAGACTATGGCTACACCTTC. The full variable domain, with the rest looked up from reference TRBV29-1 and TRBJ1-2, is SAVISQKPSRDICQRGTSLTIQCQVDSQVTMMFWYRQQPGQSLTLIATANQGSEATYESGFVIDKFPISRPNLTFSTLTVSNMSPEDSSIYLCSVEGGYPDYGYTFGSGTRLTVV.

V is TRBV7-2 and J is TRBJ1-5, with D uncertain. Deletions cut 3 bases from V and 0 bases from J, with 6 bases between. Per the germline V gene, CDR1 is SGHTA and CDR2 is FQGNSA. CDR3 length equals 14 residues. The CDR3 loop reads CASSLTGSNQPQHF. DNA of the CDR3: TGTGCCAGCAGCTTGACGGGTAGCAATCAGCCCCAGCATTTT.

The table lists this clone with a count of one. The CDR3 bases are TGTGCCAGCAGTGATCTTAGGGGGAACAATCAGCCCCAGCATTTT. As protein: CASSDLRGNNQPQHF. V is TRBV2 and J is TRBJ1-5; perhaps TRBD1 as D (6 bases). Germline assignment: CDR1 SNHLY and CDR2 FYNNEI. The CDR3 spans 15 residues. Trimming stripped 3 bases from V and 3 bases from J, with 12 bases between. The variable domain in full, completed from reference TRBV2 and TRBJ1-5, reads EPEVTQTPSHQVTQMGQEVILRCVPISNHLYFYWYRQILGQKVEFLVSFYNNEISEKSEIFDDQFSVERPDGSNFTLKIRSTKLEDSAMYFCASSDLRGNNQPQHFGDGTRLSIL.

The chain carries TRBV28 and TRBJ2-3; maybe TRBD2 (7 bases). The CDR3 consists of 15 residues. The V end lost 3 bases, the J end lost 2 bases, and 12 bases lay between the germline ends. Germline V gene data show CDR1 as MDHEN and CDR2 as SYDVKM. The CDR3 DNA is TGTGCCAGCAGTTTTGGGGGGGCTAACACAGATACGCAGTATTTT. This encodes CASSFGGANTDTQYF.

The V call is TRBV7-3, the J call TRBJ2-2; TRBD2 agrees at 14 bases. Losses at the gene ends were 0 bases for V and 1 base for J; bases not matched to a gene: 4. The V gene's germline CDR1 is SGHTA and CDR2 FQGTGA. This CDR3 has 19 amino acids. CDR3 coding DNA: TGTGCCAGCAGCTTAACACCGGGACTAGCGGGGGTGAACACCGGGGAGCTGTTTTTT. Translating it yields CASSLTPGLAGVNTGELFF.

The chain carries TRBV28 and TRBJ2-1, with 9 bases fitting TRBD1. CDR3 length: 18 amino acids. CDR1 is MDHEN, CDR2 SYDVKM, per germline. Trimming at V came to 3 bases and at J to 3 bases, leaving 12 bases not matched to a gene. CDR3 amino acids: CASSFARTGTGIYNEQFF. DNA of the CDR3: TGTGCCAGCAGTTTCGCCAGAACCGGGACAGGGATCTACAATGAGCAGTTCTTC.

CDR3 sequence reads: CASSKTGGGPGGGYTF. In DNA form, the CDR3 reads TGTGCCAGCAGCAAGACAGGGGGCGGACCGGGGGGCGGCTACACCTTC. The chain carries TRBV28 and TRBJ1-2, with 10 bases matching TRBD1. The CDR3 runs 16 residues. Germline CDR1 MDHEN, CDR2 SYDVKM. Trimming took 6 bases from V and 8 from J; bases not matched to a gene: 15.

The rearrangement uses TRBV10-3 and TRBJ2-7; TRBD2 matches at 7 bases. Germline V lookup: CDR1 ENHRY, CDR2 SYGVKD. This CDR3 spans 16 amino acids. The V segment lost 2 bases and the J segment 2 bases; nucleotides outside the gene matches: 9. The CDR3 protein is CAISEPMSGVAYEQYF. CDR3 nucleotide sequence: TGTGCCATCAGTGAGCCCATGAGCGGGGTAGCCTACGAGCAGTACTTC.

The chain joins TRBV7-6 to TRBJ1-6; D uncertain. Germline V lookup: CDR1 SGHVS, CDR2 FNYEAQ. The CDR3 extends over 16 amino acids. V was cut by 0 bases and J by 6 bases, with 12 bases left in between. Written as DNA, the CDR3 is TGTGCCAGCAGCTTAGCGCGAGGTTTTGGTAATTCACCCCTCCACTTT. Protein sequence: CASSLARGFGNSPLHF.

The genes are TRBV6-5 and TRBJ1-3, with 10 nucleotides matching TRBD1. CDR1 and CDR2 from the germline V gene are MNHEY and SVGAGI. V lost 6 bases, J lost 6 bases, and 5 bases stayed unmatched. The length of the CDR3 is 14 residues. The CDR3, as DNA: TGTGCCAGCAGACCGACAGGGGGCTTAAACACCATATATTTT. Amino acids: CASRPTGGLNTIYF.

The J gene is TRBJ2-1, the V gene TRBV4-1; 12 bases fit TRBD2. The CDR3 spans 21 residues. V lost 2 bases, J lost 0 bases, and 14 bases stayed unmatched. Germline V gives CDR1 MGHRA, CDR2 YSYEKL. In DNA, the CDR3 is TGCGCCAGCAGCCAAACGGCGGCCCCTAGCGGGGGGGTGAGCTCCTACAATGAGCAGTTCTTC. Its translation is CASSQTAAPSGGVSSYNEQFF.

In nucleotides, the CDR3 is TGTGCCAGCAGCCGGCAGGACATAGCAACCCTCCACTTT. Its protein is CASSRQDIATLHF. The V call is TRBV14, the J call TRBJ1-6; TRBD1 is a possible D gene (5 bases). CDR3 size: 13 residues. The V end lost 4 bases, the J end lost 14 bases, and 15 bases lay between the germline ends. The V gene's germline CDR1 is SGHDN and CDR2 FVKESK.

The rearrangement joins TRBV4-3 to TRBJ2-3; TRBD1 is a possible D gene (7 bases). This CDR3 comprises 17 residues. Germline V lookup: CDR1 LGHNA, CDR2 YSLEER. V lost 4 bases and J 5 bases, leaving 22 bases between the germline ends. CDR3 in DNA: TGCGCCAGCAGCCCGCGGGACAGAGGGGGGCGTGGAGATACGCAGTATTTT. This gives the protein CASSPRDRGGRGDTQYF.

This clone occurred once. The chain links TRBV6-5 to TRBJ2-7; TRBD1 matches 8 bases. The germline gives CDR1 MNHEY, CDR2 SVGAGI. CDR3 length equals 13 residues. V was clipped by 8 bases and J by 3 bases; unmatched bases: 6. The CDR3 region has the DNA TGTGCCAGCGGTGAGGACAGGGACTACGAGCAGTACTTC. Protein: CASGEDRDYEQYF.

Here the CDR3 DNA reads TGCGCCAGCAGCTACCCGGGACAGGGACATGCAACTAATGAAAAACTGTTTTTT. Its protein is CASSYPGQGHATNEKLFF. The chain carries TRBV4-1 and TRBJ1-4, with 9 positions matching TRBD1. The trim removed 5 bases at V and 0 bases at J, leaving 10 bases unmatched. This CDR3 has 18 amino acids. Per the germline V gene, CDR1 is MGHRA and CDR2 is YSYEKL.

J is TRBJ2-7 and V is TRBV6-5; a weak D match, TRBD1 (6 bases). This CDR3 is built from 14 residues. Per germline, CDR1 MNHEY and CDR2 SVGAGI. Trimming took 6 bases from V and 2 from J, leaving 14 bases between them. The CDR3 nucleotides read TGTGCCAGCAGGCTTTATGGACAGACCTACGAGCAGTACTTC. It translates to CASRLYGQTYEQYF.

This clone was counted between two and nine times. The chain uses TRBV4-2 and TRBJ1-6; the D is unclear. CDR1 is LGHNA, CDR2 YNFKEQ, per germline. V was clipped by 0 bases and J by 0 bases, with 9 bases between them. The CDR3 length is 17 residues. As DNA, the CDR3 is TGTGCCAGCAGCCAAGAAGGACTATTCTCCTATAATTCACCCCTCCACTTT. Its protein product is CASSQEGLFSYNSPLHF.

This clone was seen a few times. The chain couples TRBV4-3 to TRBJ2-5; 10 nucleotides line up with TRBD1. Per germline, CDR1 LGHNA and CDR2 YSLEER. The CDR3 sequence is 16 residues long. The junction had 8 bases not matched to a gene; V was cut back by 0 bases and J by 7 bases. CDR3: CASSQDPGTGVGTQYF. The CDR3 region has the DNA TGCGCCAGCAGCCAAGATCCCGGGACAGGGGTCGGGACCCAGTACTTC.

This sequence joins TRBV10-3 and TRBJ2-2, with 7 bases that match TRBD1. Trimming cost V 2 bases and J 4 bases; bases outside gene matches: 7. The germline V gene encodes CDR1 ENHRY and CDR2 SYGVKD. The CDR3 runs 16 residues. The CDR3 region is CAISEEGRGPTGELFF. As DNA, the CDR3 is TGTGCCATCAGTGAGGAGGGTAGGGGGCCCACCGGGGAGCTGTTTTTT.

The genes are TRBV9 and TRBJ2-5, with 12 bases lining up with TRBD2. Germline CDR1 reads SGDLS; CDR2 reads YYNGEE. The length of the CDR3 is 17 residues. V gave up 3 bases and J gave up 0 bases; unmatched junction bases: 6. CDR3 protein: CASSAPTSGGYQETQYF. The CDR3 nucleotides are TGTGCCAGCAGCGCTCCGACTAGCGGGGGCTACCAAGAGACCCAGTACTTC.

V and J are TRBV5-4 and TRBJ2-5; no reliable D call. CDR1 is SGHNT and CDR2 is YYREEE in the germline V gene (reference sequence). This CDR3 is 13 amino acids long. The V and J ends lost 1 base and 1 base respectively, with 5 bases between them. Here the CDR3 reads CASSLNLQETQYF. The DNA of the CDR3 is TGTGCCAGCAGCTTGAATCTCCAAGAGACCCAGTACTTC.

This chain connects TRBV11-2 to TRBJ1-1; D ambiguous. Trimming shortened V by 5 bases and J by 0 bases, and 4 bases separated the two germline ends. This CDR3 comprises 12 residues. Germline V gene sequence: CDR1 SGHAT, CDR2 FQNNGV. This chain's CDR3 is CASSVMNTEAFF. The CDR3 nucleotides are TGTGCCAGCAGCGTCATGAACACTGAAGCTTTCTTT. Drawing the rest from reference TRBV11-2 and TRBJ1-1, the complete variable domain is EAGVAQSPRYKIIEKRQSVAFWCNPISGHATLYWYQQILGQGPKLLIQFQNNGVVDDSQLPKDRFSAERLKGVDSTLKIQPAKLEDSAVYLCASSVMNTEAFFGQGTRLTVV.

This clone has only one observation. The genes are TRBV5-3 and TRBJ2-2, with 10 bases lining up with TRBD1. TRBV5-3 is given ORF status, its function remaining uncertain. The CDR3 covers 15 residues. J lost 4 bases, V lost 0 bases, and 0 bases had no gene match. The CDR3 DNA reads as TGTGCCAGAAGCTTGGGACAGGGGGCCACCGGGGAGCTGTTTTTT. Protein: CARSLGQGATGELFF.

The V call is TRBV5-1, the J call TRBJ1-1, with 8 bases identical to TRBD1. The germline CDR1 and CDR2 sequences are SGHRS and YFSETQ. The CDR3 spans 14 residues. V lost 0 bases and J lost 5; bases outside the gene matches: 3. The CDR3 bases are TGCGCCAGCAGCTTGGGGACAGGGCGGACTGAAGCTTTCTTT. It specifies CASSLGTGRTEAFF.

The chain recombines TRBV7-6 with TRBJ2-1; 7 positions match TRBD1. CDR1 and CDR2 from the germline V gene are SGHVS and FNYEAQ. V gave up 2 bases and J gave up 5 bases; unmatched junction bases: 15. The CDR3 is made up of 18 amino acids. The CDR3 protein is CASSLRGNLDRAHNEQFF. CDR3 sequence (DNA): TGTGCCAGCAGCTTACGCGGTAACCTCGACAGGGCCCACAATGAGCAGTTCTTC.